This is a list of T cell receptor beta chains from one sample in a study of CD8 T cells in Susac syndrome. TCRdb processed the immunoSEQ multiplex PCR reads anew with MiXCR; each CDR3 protein has one entry. This sample yields 110,000 or so distinct CDR3 sequences, of which 85% to 95% are seen a single time; roughly 0.12% belongs to the top ten. Sequenced input: CD8+ T cells from PBMCs. Receptors originate from a human donor in good health. Each CDR3 is given with its conserved first and last residue. D genes are given only for firm matches. Size tells how often a clone was seen (once, few, many) or the class of an expanded clone, and some rows leave it out.

TRBJ1-2	16	TRBD1	TRBV7-2	NA	CASSRDTGVFYYGYTF	TGTGCCAGCAGCCGAGATACAGGGGTCTTCTACTATGGCTACACCTTC
TRBJ2-1	18	TRBD2	TRBV11-1	once	CASSLAGLAGGPGNEQFF	TGTGCCAGCAGCTTAGCGGGACTAGCGGGAGGGCCTGGTAATGAGCAGTTCTTC
TRBJ1-5	17	TRBD1	TRBV6-1	NA	CASSEYGLGQRNQPQHF	TGTGCCAGCAGTGAATATGGATTGGGACAGCGCAATCAGCCCCAGCATTTT
TRBJ2-7	15	NA	TRBV5-1	NA	CASSPTVLKPYEQYF	TGCGCCAGCAGCCCGACAGTTCTTAAGCCCTACGAGCAGTACTTC
TRBJ1-5	17	NA	TRBV19	NA	CASSSEAGDTVNQPQHF	TGTGCCAGTTCATCCGAGGCCGGGGACACCGTTAATCAGCCCCAGCATTTT
TRBJ2-1	15	TRBD1	TRBV5-1	NA	CASRAGQGPRNEQFF	TGCGCCAGCAGAGCAGGACAGGGGCCTAGAAATGAGCAGTTCTTC
TRBJ1-2	12	NA	TRBV12-3/TRBV12-4	NA	CASSFLDYGYTF	TGTGCCAGCAGCTTTCTTGACTATGGCTACACCTTC
TRBJ1-2	12	TRBD1	TRBV19	NA	CASGDRGHGYTF	TGTGCCAGTGGAGACAGGGGGCATGGCTACACCTTC
TRBJ2-6	18	NA	TRBV7-3	NA	CASSLTGTRLSGANVLTF	TGTGCCAGCAGCTTAACCGGGACAAGGCTCTCTGGGGCCAACGTCCTGACTTTC
TRBJ2-5	13	NA	TRBV7-2	NA	CASSRPVGETQYF	TGTGCCAGCAGCCGGCCCGTTGGAGAGACCCAGTACTTC
TRBJ2-7	13	NA	TRBV29-1	NA	CSVVWSGAYEQYF	TGCAGCGTTGTGTGGTCCGGAGCCTACGAGCAGTACTTC
TRBJ2-1	13	NA	TRBV10-3	NA	CAISPTKNNEQFF	TGTGCCATCAGCCCAACCAAGAACAATGAGCAGTTCTTC
TRBJ1-1	15	NA	TRBV30	NA	CAWSVGLGFKAEAFF	TGTGCCTGGAGTGTGGGACTGGGATTCAAGGCTGAAGCTTTCTTT
TRBJ2-3	14	TRBD1	TRBV18	NA	CASSTGTADNTQYF	TGTGCCAGCTCAACCGGGACAGCAGATAATACGCAGTATTTT
TRBJ2-2	15	NA	TRBV6-2/TRBV6-3	NA	CASSTGRTNTGELFF	TGTGCCAGCAGTACAGGACGTACGAACACCGGGGAGCTGTTTTTT
TRBJ2-7	14	TRBD2	TRBV7-3	NA	CASSPGGVDHEQYF	TGTGCCAGCAGCCCGGGGGGGGTCGACCACGAGCAGTACTTC
TRBJ2-7	14	NA	TRBV19	NA	CASSPDRLAYEQYF	TGTGCCAGTAGTCCAGACAGGCTCGCCTACGAGCAGTACTTC
TRBJ2-3	12	NA	TRBV27	NA	CASSRPTDTQYF	TGTGCCAGCAGTCGCCCCACAGATACGCAGTATTTT
TRBJ1-2	14	NA	TRBV5-6	NA	CASSPDGQGNGYTF	TGTGCCAGCAGCCCGGATGGGCAGGGGAATGGCTACACCTTC
TRBJ2-1	15	NA	TRBV7-2	NA	CASSMDSSSYNEQFF	TGTGCCAGCAGCATGGACAGTAGCTCCTACAATGAGCAGTTCTTC
TRBJ2-1	15	TRBD2	TRBV30	NA	CAWSELAGDRNEQFF	TGTGCCTGGAGTGAGCTAGCGGGAGATCGCAATGAGCAGTTCTTC
TRBJ1-2	14	NA	TRBV20-1	NA	CSAREAGSIYGYTF	TGCAGTGCTAGAGAGGCAGGGTCTATCTATGGCTACACCTTC
TRBJ2-5	14	TRBD2	TRBV20-1	few	CSATGTSEGETQYF	TGCAGTGCTACCGGGACTAGCGAGGGAGAGACTCAGTACTTC
TRBJ2-3	13	TRBD2	TRBV20-1	NA	CSAQRGVTDTQYF	TGCAGTGCCCAGCGGGGCGTCACAGATACGCAGTATTTT
TRBJ2-3	15	NA	TRBV18	NA	CASIGLRGPTDTQYF	TGTGCCAGCATCGGGCTGAGGGGACCGACAGATACGCAGTATTTT
TRBJ2-7	13	TRBD1	TRBV29-1	NA	CSFRDRHYYEQYF	TGCAGCTTCCGGGACAGACATTATTACGAGCAGTACTTC
TRBJ1-1	13	NA	TRBV7-6	NA	CASSLGENTEAFF	TGTGCCAGCAGCTTAGGGGAGAACACTGAAGCTTTCTTT
TRBJ1-1	15	TRBD1	TRBV5-1	NA	CASSLFGQGATEAFF	TGCGCCAGCAGCTTATTTGGACAGGGGGCCACTGAAGCTTTCTTT
TRBJ1-2	12	NA	TRBV6-6	NA	CASSPGVHGYTF	TGTGCCAGCAGCCCCGGGGTTCATGGCTACACCTTC
TRBJ2-1	19	TRBD2	TRBV7-9	NA	CASSLLGLAGDSSYNEQFF	TGTGCCAGCAGCCTCTTGGGACTAGCGGGAGACAGCTCCTACAATGAGCAGTTCTTC
TRBJ2-7	14	TRBD2	TRBV6-2/TRBV6-3	NA	CASRLAGVTYEQYF	TGTGCCAGCAGACTAGCGGGCGTCACCTACGAGCAGTACTTC
TRBJ2-3	14	TRBD2	TRBV29-1	NA	CSVDGRALTDTQYF	TGCAGCGTCGACGGGAGGGCCCTGACAGATACGCAGTATTTT
TRBJ2-6	17	NA	TRBV5-4	NA	CASSLEWSVSGANVLTF	TGTGCCAGCAGCTTGGAATGGTCGGTCTCTGGGGCCAACGTCCTGACTTTC
TRBJ2-6	14	NA	TRBV5-1	NA	CASSLAPGANVLTF	TGCGCCAGCAGCTTGGCCCCCGGGGCCAACGTCCTGACTTTC
TRBJ1-5	14	NA	TRBV6-5	NA	CASRTGVSNQPQHF	TGTGCCAGCAGAACGGGGGTTAGCAATCAGCCCCAGCATTTT
TRBJ2-4	15	TRBD1	TRBV4-1	once	CASSQERDRGNIQYF	TGCGCCAGCAGCCAAGAACGGGACAGGGGTAACATTCAGTACTTC
TRBJ2-5	17	TRBD2	TRBV18	NA	CASSPPLGGGFVETQYF	TGTGCCAGCTCACCACCTCTCGGCGGGGGTTTCGTTGAGACCCAGTACTTC
TRBJ1-1	13	NA	TRBV7-9	NA	CASSFLTSTEAFF	TGTGCCAGCAGCTTTTTGACCAGTACTGAAGCTTTCTTT
TRBJ1-5	16	TRBD1	TRBV2	once	CASSRTGGPLNQPQHF	TGTGCCAGCAGTCGGACAGGGGGCCCCCTCAATCAGCCCCAGCATTTT
TRBJ1-2	12	TRBD1	TRBV29-1	NA	CSVRTQGGGYTF	TGCAGCGTGAGAACACAGGGGGGCGGCTACACCTTC
TRBJ1-2	13	NA	TRBV12-3/TRBV12-4	once	CASSLSGIYGYTF	TGTGCCAGCAGTTTATCAGGGATCTATGGCTACACCTTC
TRBJ1-2	14	NA	TRBV15	NA	CATSRVEGGYGYTF	TGTGCCACCAGCAGAGTGGAGGGGGGCTATGGCTACACCTTC
TRBJ1-2	17	TRBD1	TRBV4-2	NA	CASSQDVALTGGDGYTF	TGTGCCAGCAGCCAAGATGTGGCCCTGACAGGGGGCGACGGCTACACCTTC
TRBJ1-5	15	TRBD1	TRBV6-2/TRBV6-3	once	CASRQGFNSNQPQHF	TGTGCCAGCCGACAGGGATTCAATAGCAATCAGCCCCAGCATTTT
TRBJ1-1	15	TRBD1	TRBV14	NA	CASSPVGQSYTEAFF	TGTGCCAGCAGCCCGGTGGGACAGTCCTACACTGAAGCTTTCTTT
TRBJ1-1	15	TRBD1	TRBV6-5	NA	CASVRRGQGITEAFF	TGTGCCAGCGTCAGAAGGGGGCAAGGGATCACTGAAGCTTTCTTT
TRBJ1-3	15	TRBD1	TRBV28	NA	CASSETGTAGNTIYF	TGTGCCAGCAGCGAAACCGGGACAGCAGGAAACACCATATATTTT
TRBJ1-2	13	NA	TRBV12-3/TRBV12-4	NA	CASRNRHNYGYTF	TGTGCCAGCAGAAATCGACACAACTATGGCTACACCTTC
TRBJ2-7	15	NA	TRBV7-2	few	CASSLFSTGSYEQYF	TGTGCCAGCAGCTTATTCTCCACTGGGTCCTACGAGCAGTACTTC